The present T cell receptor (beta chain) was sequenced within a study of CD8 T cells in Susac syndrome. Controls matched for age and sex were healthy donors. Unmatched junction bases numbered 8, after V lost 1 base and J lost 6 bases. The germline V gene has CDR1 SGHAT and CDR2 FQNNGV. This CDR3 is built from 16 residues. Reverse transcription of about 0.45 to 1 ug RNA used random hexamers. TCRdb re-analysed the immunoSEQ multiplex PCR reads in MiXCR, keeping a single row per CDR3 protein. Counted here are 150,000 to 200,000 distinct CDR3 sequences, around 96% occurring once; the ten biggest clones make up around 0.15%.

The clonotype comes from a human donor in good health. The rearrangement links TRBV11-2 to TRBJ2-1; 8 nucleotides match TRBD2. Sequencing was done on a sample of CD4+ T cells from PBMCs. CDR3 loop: CASSLVWAGGGNEQFF. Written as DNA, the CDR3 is TGTGCCAGCAGCTTAGTTTGGGCGGGGGGTGGCAATGAGCAGTTCTTC. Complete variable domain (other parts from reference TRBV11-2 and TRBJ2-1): EAGVAQSPRYKIIEKRQSVAFWCNPISGHATLYWYQQILGQGPKLLIQFQNNGVVDDSQLPKDRFSAERLKGVDSTLKIQPAKLEDSAVYLCASSLVWAGGGNEQFFGPGTRLTVL.